This TCR beta chain was identified during a study of blood T cell repertoires in COVID-19. Study-level background: Whether acute or convalescent, the COVID-19 samples came from the United States, Italy and Spain. The analysed material was cDNA or gDNA that came from T cells, B-cell-depleted T cells, or PBMCs.

Per the original data handling: From reference gene primer amplification, estimates of nucleated cell counts were derived. Data came from immunoSEQ multiplex PCR; TCRdb stores just in-frame clones and leaves some out. V and J calls plus clone size are reproduced from that table; the DNA served to infer D and trimming. In the table there are 120,000 to 150,000 clones, about 87% of which are singletons. Germline V gives CDR1 MGHDK, CDR2 SYGVNS. This CDR3 has 12 amino acids. The germline V and J ends were trimmed by 4 bases and 8 bases, with 9 bases remaining between them. The specimen sequenced was peripheral blood. The rearrangement uses TRBV25-1 and TRBJ2-1, with D possibly matching TRBD2 (5 bases). The sequence was collected from a woman in her forties or fifties with acute or convalescent COVID-19. CDR3 sequence reads: CASSARGYEQFF. CDR3 nucleotides: TGTGCCAGCAGTGCTCGGGGATATGAGCAGTTCTTC. The whole variable domain, filled in from reference TRBV25-1 and TRBJ2-1, reads EADIYQTPRYLVIGTGKKITLECSQTMGHDKMYWYQQDPGMELHLIHYSYGVNSTEKGDLSSESTVSRIRTEHFPLTLESARPSHTSQYLCASSARGYEQFFGPGTRLTVL.